The 18 T cell receptor beta chains in this list originate from one sample, sequenced in a study of cytotoxic CD8 clonotypes in ibrutinib-treated CLL. The table came from immunoSEQ multiplex PCR; TCRdb's copy has only in-frame clones and leaves some out. The sample consists of roughly 130,000 clones, approximately 90% of them appearing once. The input for sequencing was PBMCs, taken after 12 months of ibrutinib treatment. The source of these receptors is a human donor with chronic lymphocytic leukemia.

The V call is TRBV20-1, the J call TRBJ2-3; D is undetermined. This CDR3 has 10 residues. The ends were cut back, 7 bases at V and 4 bases at J, with 6 bases in the middle. Germline values: CDR1 DFQATT, CDR2 SNEGSKA (reference sequence). The CDR3 DNA reads TGCAGTGTTAGTCCAGATACGCAGTATTTT. Translated: CSVSPDTQYF.

This rearrangement joins TRBV5-1 to TRBJ2-7; D is possibly TRBD1 (6 bases). The CDR3 totals 15 residues. Germline CDR1 reads SGHRS; CDR2 reads YFSETQ. The V end was cut by 2 bases, the J end by 6 bases, with 18 bases between. The CDR3 sequence: CASSFSAGAPPEQYF. CDR3 nucleotides: TGCGCCAGCAGCTTCTCCGCAGGGGCGCCCCCCGAGCAGTACTTC.

This chain connects TRBV7-6 to TRBJ2-1; 8 bases are shared with TRBD2. Germline V gene sequence: CDR1 SGHVS, CDR2 FNYEAQ. This CDR3 is 16 amino acids long. The ends lost 1 base at V and 4 bases at J; junction bases unmatched: 6. CDR3 DNA: TGTGCCAGCAGCTTAGGGACCGGGAGGGCTTACAATGAGCAGTTCTTC. This encodes CASSLGTGRAYNEQFF.

A remark on this clone: The same CDR3 can be traced to other DNA sequences in this sample. The rearrangement joins TRBV7-9 to TRBJ1-1, with 7 bases identical to TRBD1. From germline, CDR1 is SEHNR and CDR2 FQNEAQ (reference sequence). The CDR3 spans 14 residues. The V and J ends lost 2 bases and 4 bases, in that order; junction bases with no gene match: 4. The CDR3: CASSLTRGSTEAFF. Here the CDR3 DNA reads TGTGCCAGCAGCTTAACCAGGGGGTCCACTGAAGCTTTCTTT.

CDR3: CASTITGLNGTIYF. The DNA for the CDR3 is TGTGCCAGCACTATTACGGGGTTAAATGGCACCATATATTTT. V is TRBV11-2 and J is TRBJ1-3; D unresolved. The germline V gene encodes CDR1 SGHAT and CDR2 FQNNGV. The CDR3 consists of 14 residues. Trimming took 7 bases from V and 9 from J, leaving 19 bases between them.

The rearrangement uses TRBV5-1 and TRBJ2-5; tentatively, D is TRBD2 (5 bases). Germline lookup yields CDR1 SGHRS and CDR2 YFSETQ. The V end was cut by 0 bases, the J end by 6 bases, with 12 bases between. The length of the CDR3 is 14 residues. The CDR3 DNA reads TGCGCCAGCAGCTTGGACCCGGGATCGAAGACCCAGTACTTC. Translation: CASSLDPGSKTQYF. Variable domain in full (rest from reference TRBV5-1 and TRBJ2-5): KAGVTQTPRYLIKTRGQQVTLSCSPISGHRSVSWYQQTPGQGLQFLFEYFSETQRNKGNFPGRFSGRQFSNSRSEMNVSTLELGDSALYLCASSLDPGSKTQYFGPGTRLLVL.

The genes are TRBV7-2 and TRBJ2-7; D gene unclear. Trimming took 1 base from V and 3 from J, leaving 13 bases between them. The CDR3 has 15 residues. Germline CDR1 reads SGHTA; CDR2 reads FQGNSA. The CDR3 DNA is TGTGCCAGCAGCTTAGTCCCGTTGGGCCTCTACGAGCAGTACTTC. Amino acids: CASSLVPLGLYEQYF.

The chain uses TRBV27 and TRBJ2-3, with TRBD2 identical over 10 bases. The CDR3 extends over 18 amino acids. Germline lookup yields CDR1 MNHEY and CDR2 SMNVEV (reference sequence). The V and J ends lost 2 bases and 4 bases, in that order; junction bases with no gene match: 12. The CDR3 here is CASSLVLAGAFGSDTQYF. Here the CDR3 DNA reads TGTGCCAGCAGTTTAGTTCTAGCGGGAGCCTTCGGGTCAGATACGCAGTATTTT.

This clone was detected only a few times. This chain joins TRBV18 and TRBJ2-2; 7 nucleotides agree with TRBD1. The CDR3 runs 15 residues. Trimming removed 3 bases from V and 6 bases from J; junction bases left unmatched: 7. Germline assignment: CDR1 KGHSH and CDR2 LQKENI. CDR3 residues: CASSPHRGPSGELFF. In DNA, the CDR3 is TGTGCCAGCTCACCGCACAGGGGTCCTTCCGGGGAGCTGTTTTTT.

The rearrangement links TRBV12-5 to TRBJ1-2; weak D call: TRBD1 (5 bases). This CDR3 has 16 amino acids. The V end lost 5 bases, the J end lost 4 bases, and 20 bases lay between the germline ends. The germline V gene encodes CDR1 LGHNT and CDR2 FRNRAP. CDR3 region: CASGPLWEKGTYGYTF. CDR3 nucleotides: TGTGCTAGTGGTCCCTTATGGGAAAAGGGGACCTATGGCTACACCTTC.

Only one count was recorded for this clone. The junction and the germline gene differ at one end; a read error may be behind it. The V and J genes are TRBV28 and TRBJ1-4, with TRBD1 identical over 9 bases. The CDR3 runs to 15 residues. Germline V gives CDR1 MDHEN, CDR2 SYDVKM. The DNA of the CDR3 is TGTGCCAGCAGTTTGCGGACAGGGGTTAATCAAAAACTGTTTTTT. Translation: CASSLRTGVNQKLFF.

This chain links TRBV6-6 with TRBJ2-2; D unresolved. The V and J ends lost 8 bases and 6 bases respectively, with 16 bases between them. The CDR3 has 14 amino acids. Germline assignment: CDR1 MNHNY and CDR2 SVGAGI (reference sequence). The CDR3 DNA sequence: TGTGCCAGCGAGCGTCTCAGGTCTGCCGGGGAGCTGTTTTTT. It encodes CASERLRSAGELFF.

This clone is a singleton in its sample. The genes are TRBV18 and TRBJ1-1, with D possibly matching TRBD1 (5 bases). V lost 3 bases to trimming and J lost 6 bases, with 17 bases between them. CDR1 and CDR2 (germline): KGHSH, LQKENI. This CDR3 is built from 15 residues. In nucleotides, the CDR3 is TGTGCCAGCTCACCTCTAGGGCCTAGGGGCTCTGAAGCTTTCTTT. Translating gives CASSPLGPRGSEAFF.

V and J are TRBV28 and TRBJ2-1; 15 bases agree with TRBD2. This CDR3 has 18 amino acids. V dropped 7 bases and J dropped 3; count of bases not matched to a gene: 10. The V gene's germline CDR1 is MDHEN and CDR2 SYDVKM. Here the CDR3 reads CASTGLAGGPSYYNEQFF. The CDR3 region has the DNA TGTGCCAGCACCGGACTAGCGGGAGGGCCAAGTTACTACAATGAGCAGTTCTTC.

The V call is TRBV23-1, the J call TRBJ2-1, with TRBD2 as a possible D gene (6 bases). TRBV23-1 qualifies as an ORF whose function is uncertain. This CDR3 is built from 14 residues. V was shortened by 3 bases and J by 6 bases, with 12 bases between the two germline ends. This chain's CDR3 is CASSHGRSSNEQFF. CDR3 bases: TGCGCCAGCAGTCACGGGAGAAGTAGCAATGAGCAGTTCTTC.

The rearrangement joins TRBV10-2 to TRBJ2-3, with D hard to call. The V end lost 4 bases, the J end lost 4 bases, and 6 bases lay between the germline ends. The CDR3 runs 12 residues. Germline lookup yields CDR1 WSHSY and CDR2 SAAADI. CDR3 in DNA: TGCGCCAGCAGTGTTTACGCAGATACGCAGTATTTT. Translation: CASSVYADTQYF.

This clone was seen a few times. The J gene is TRBJ1-3, the V gene TRBV7-9; D ambiguous. V was pared by 1 base and J by 8 bases, with 9 bases between. The CDR3 spans 13 residues. The germline CDR1 and CDR2 sequences are SEHNR and FQNEAQ (reference sequence). DNA for the CDR3: TGTGCCAGCAGCTTAGGAGTTTGGGACACCATATATTTT. Its translation: CASSLGVWDTIYF.

This chain uses TRBV15 with TRBJ2-3; 14 positions match TRBD2. CDR1 and CDR2 from the germline V gene are LNHNV and YYDKDF (reference sequence). V lost 0 bases to trimming and J lost 3 bases; unmatched junction nucleotides: 5. The CDR3 contains 18 residues. CDR3 DNA sequence: TGTGCCACCAGCAGAGATCAAGGACTAGCGGGAGGAACAGATACGCAGTATTTT. The encoded protein is CATSRDQGLAGGTDTQYF.